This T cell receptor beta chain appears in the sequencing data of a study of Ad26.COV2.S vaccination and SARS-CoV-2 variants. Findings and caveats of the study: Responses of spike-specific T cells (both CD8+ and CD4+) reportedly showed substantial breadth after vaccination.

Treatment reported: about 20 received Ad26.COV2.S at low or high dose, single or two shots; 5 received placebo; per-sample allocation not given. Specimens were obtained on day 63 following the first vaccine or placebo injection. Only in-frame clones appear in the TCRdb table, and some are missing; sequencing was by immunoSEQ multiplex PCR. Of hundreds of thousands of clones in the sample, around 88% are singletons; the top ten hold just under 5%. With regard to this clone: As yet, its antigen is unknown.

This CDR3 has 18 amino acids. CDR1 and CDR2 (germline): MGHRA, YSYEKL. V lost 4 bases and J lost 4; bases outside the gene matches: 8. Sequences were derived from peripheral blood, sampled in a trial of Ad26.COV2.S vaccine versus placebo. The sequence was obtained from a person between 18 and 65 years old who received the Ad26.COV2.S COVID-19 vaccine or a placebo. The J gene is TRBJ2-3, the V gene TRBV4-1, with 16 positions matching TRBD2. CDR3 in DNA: TGCGCCAGCAGCCCGCCGGGACTAGCGGGGGGGCGAGCAGATACGCAGTATTTT. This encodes CASSPPGLAGGRADTQYF.